Each of the 8 T cell receptor beta chains below was sequenced from the same sample in a study of blood T cell repertoires in COVID-19. Profiled with immunoSEQ multiplex PCR; TCRdb holds only in-frame clones, not every one. The sample carries fewer than 500,000 clones, approximately 90% recorded once. Sequencing was performed on peripheral blood. All receptors derive from a woman aged 25 to 45 with acute or convalescent COVID-19.

The J gene is TRBJ1-2, the V gene TRBV4-1; no clear D. Looked up from germline, CDR1 is MGHRA and CDR2 is YSYEKL. The CDR3 sequence is 17 residues long. V was clipped by 2 bases and J by 4 bases, with 20 bases between them. The CDR3 region is CASSQRLVSGSSYGYTF. The CDR3 coding sequence is TGCGCCAGCAGCCAACGGCTGGTTTCGGGGAGCTCCTATGGCTACACCTTC.

The chain employs TRBV15 and TRBJ2-3; D ambiguous. V lost 0 bases, J lost 6 bases, and 4 bases lay in between. The CDR3 length is 12 residues. Germline CDR1 reads LNHNV; CDR2 reads YYDKDF (reference sequence). As DNA, the CDR3 is TGTGCCACCAGCAGAGAACGGGATACGCAGTATTTT. Translation: CATSRERDTQYF.

The chain employs TRBV5-4 and TRBJ1-2, with D perhaps TRBD1 (6 bases). The CDR3 totals 15 residues. Germline V gene sequence: CDR1 SGHNT, CDR2 YYREEE (reference sequence). Between the trimmed V and J ends, which lost 4 bases and 7 bases, there was a span of 20 bases. The CDR3 DNA reads as TGTGCCAGCAGCGCTGACACAGGGATGTCTAGTGGCTACACCTTC. This translates into CASSADTGMSSGYTF.

On this clone: The same CDR3 arises from other DNA sequences in this sample as well. The chain uses TRBV5-1 and TRBJ2-7; 7 nucleotides match TRBD2. The CDR3 runs 12 residues. The germline V gene has CDR1 SGHRS and CDR2 YFSETQ. V gave up 0 bases and J gave up 6 bases; unmatched junction bases: 0. The CDR3 DNA sequence: TGCGCCAGCAGCTTGGCGGGGGGCGAGCAGTACTTC. This gives the protein CASSLAGGEQYF.

J is TRBJ1-5 and V is TRBV21-1; the DNA was not used to check the table's D call, TRBD1. TRBV21-1 is noted as a pseudogene. The CDR3 extends over 15 amino acids. CDR3 amino acids: CASSKVRARGQPQHF. The CDR3 bases are TGTGCCAGCAGCAAAGTCAGGGCACGTGGGCAGCCCCAGCATTTT.

The chain recombines TRBV28 with TRBJ2-7; TRBD2 agrees at 13 bases. Trimming cost V 5 bases and J 0 bases; bases outside gene matches: 4. Germline V gives CDR1 MDHEN, CDR2 SYDVKM. The CDR3 runs to 16 residues. CDR3 DNA: TGTGCCAGCAGTCTAACTAGCGGGGGGGTCTCCTACGAGCAGTACTTC. This translates into CASSLTSGGVSYEQYF.

The chain links TRBV4-1 to TRBJ1-5; possibly TRBD1 for D (5 bases). This CDR3 is 15 amino acids long. The ends were cut back, 6 bases at V and 0 bases at J, with 12 bases in the middle. The germline V gene has CDR1 MGHRA and CDR2 YSYEKL. CDR3 sequence: CASSLQVLSNQPQHF. The CDR3 DNA follows: TGCGCCAGCAGTCTACAGGTACTTAGCAATCAGCCCCAGCATTTT.

The V gene is TRBV5-6, the J gene TRBJ1-1; tentative D call: TRBD1 (5 bases). This CDR3 contains 14 residues. V was pared by 3 bases and J by 5 bases, with 14 bases between. The germline CDR1 and CDR2 sequences are SGHDT and YYEEEE. This CDR3 reads CASSWGGGRTEAFF. Written as DNA, the CDR3 is TGTGCCAGCAGCTGGGGCGGGGGACGGACTGAAGCTTTCTTT.